This entry describes one T cell receptor beta chain. Other DNA sequences in the same sample also yield this CDR3. The data derive from a study of blood T cell repertoires in COVID-19. Study context: Specimens from acute and convalescent COVID-19 originated in the United States, Italy and Spain. T cells, B-cell-depleted T cells, or PBMCs supplied cDNA or gDNA.

The V segment lost 3 bases and the J segment 3 bases; nucleotides outside the gene matches: 2. The CDR3 contains 13 residues. The germline V gene encodes CDR1 MNHEY and CDR2 SMNVEV (reference sequence). Per the study methods: Researchers report that nucleated cell counts were estimated from reference gene primer amplification. Data came from immunoSEQ multiplex PCR; TCRdb stores just in-frame clones and leaves some out. Clonal size and the V and J genes are those of that table, whereas D and trimming came from the DNA. Of 470,000 or so clones detected, roughly 89% appear once; the ten largest clones hold approximately 4.5%.

The chain recombines TRBV27 with TRBJ2-7, with 7 bases matching TRBD2. The sequence was collected from a woman aged 25 to 45 with acute or convalescent COVID-19. The sequenced sample was peripheral blood. CDR3 amino acids: CASSLGGGYEQYF. In DNA, the CDR3 is TGTGCCAGCAGTTTGGGGGGGGGCTACGAGCAGTACTTC.